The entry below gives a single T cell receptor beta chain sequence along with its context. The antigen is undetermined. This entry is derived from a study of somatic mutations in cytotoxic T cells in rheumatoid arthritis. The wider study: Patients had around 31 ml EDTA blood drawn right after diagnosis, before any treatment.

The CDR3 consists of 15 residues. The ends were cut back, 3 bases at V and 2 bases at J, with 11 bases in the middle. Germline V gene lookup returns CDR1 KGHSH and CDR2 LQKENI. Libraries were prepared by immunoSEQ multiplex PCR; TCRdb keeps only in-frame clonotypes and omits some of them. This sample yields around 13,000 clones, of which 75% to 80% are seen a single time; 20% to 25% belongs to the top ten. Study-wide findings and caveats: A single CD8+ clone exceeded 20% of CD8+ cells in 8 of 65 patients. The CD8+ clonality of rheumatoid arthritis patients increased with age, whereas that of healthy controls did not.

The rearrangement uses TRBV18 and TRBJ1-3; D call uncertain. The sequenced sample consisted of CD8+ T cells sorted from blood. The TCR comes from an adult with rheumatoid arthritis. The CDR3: CASSPEGSPGNTIYF. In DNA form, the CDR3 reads TGTGCCAGCTCACCGGAAGGGAGCCCTGGAAACACCATATATTTT. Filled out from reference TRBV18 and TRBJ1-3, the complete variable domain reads NAGVMQNPRHLVRRRGQEARLRCSPMKGHSHVYWYRQLPEEGLKFMVYLQKENIIDESGMPKERFSAEFPKEGPSILRIQQVVRGDSAAYFCASSPEGSPGNTIYFGEGSWLTVV.